One sample yielded the 30 T cell receptor beta chains listed below, sequenced in a study of Graves' ophthalmopathy and Graves' hyperthyroidism. RNA served as the template for amplifying TCR beta CDR3 regions. HTBI-primed first-round RT-PCR preceded second-round multiplex PCR. TCRdb itself ran the multiplex PCR reads through MiXCR, one entry per CDR3 protein. The sample lists roughly 700,000 distinct CDR3 sequences, 40% seen once, with roughly 45% in the top ten. The specimen was peripheral blood. The receptor source for this set is an adult man with Graves' ophthalmopathy.

This chain joins TRBV29-1 and TRBJ2-5, with 7 nucleotides matching TRBD1. J was trimmed by 3 bases and V by 8 bases; bases with no gene match: 3. Germline CDR1 is SQVTM and CDR2 is ANQGSEA. This CDR3 contains 11 residues. The CDR3 nucleotides are TGCAGCTTCGGGACAGAAGAGACCCAGTACTTC. It codes for CSFGTEETQYF. The variable domain in full, completed from reference TRBV29-1 and TRBJ2-5, reads SAVISQKPSRDICQRGTSLTIQCQVDSQVTMMFWYRQQPGQSLTLIATANQGSEATYESGFVIDKFPISRPNLTFSTLTVSNMSPEDSSIYLCSFGTEETQYFGPGTRLLVL.

This chain uses TRBV2 with TRBJ2-5; 9 bases align to TRBD1. Germline CDR1 SNHLY, CDR2 FYNNEI. The CDR3 runs to 15 residues. V was pared by 5 bases and J by 5 bases, with 9 bases of the junction left unmatched. CDR3 protein: CASSRDRADGETQYF. The CDR3 coding sequence is TGTGCCAGCAGTCGGGACAGGGCCGACGGGGAGACCCAGTACTTC.

This rearrangement joins TRBV29-1 to TRBJ1-1; D is unresolved. Germline assignment: CDR1 SQVTM and CDR2 ANQGSEA. Trimming removed 4 bases at V and 4 bases at J, with 10 bases between. The CDR3 covers 12 residues. The DNA of the CDR3 is TGCAGCGTTGGGCGGGGATCCACTGAAGCTTTCTTT. Its translation is CSVGRGSTEAFF.

On this clonotype itself: A clone one base away is much larger, so this may be a read error. This chain links TRBV20-1 with TRBJ1-2; possible D gene TRBD1, 5 bases. This CDR3 comprises 10 residues. Germline V gene data show CDR1 as DFQATT and CDR2 as SNEGSKA (reference sequence). CDR3 nucleotides: TGCAGTGCTAGGAGACAGTCGCGACCCTTC. Its translation is CSARRQSRPF.

This clonotype was observed many times. The rearrangement uses TRBV29-1 and TRBJ2-7, with 7 positions matching TRBD1. Germline CDR1 reads SQVTM; CDR2 reads ANQGSEA. This CDR3 comprises 13 residues. Losses at the gene ends were 7 bases for V and 0 bases for J; bases not matched to a gene: 6. The CDR3 DNA reads TGCAGCGCCTGGGGACAGAGCTCCTACGAGCAGTACTTC. Its translation: CSAWGQSSYEQYF.

The V gene is TRBV7-9, the J gene TRBJ1-1; no reliable D call. Trimming took 5 bases from V and 4 from J, leaving 20 bases between them. Germline CDR1 is SEHNR and CDR2 is FQNEAQ (reference sequence). The CDR3 is 16 residues long. For the CDR3, the DNA is TGTGCCAGCAGCCCAAGGGTTGGGATATCTGGCACTGAAGCTTTCTTT. The encoded protein is CASSPRVGISGTEAFF.

This clonotype was counted a few times. The chain carries TRBV5-4 and TRBJ1-4; TRBD1 agrees at 10 bases. The ends lost 5 bases at V and 5 bases at J; junction bases unmatched: 6. Germline loops: CDR1 SGHNT, CDR2 YYREEE (reference sequence). CDR3 length: 15 amino acids. In nucleotides, the CDR3 is TGTGCCAGCAGTGGACCGGGACAGGGGAATGAAAAACTGTTTTTT. This encodes CASSGPGQGNEKLFF.

A word on this clonotype: At one boundary the junction diverges from the germline segment, which might be a read error. The chain uses TRBV7-9 and TRBJ2-6; a weak D match, TRBD1 (6 bases). Germline CDR1 is SEHNR and CDR2 is FQNEAQ (reference sequence). This CDR3 spans 15 amino acids. DNA of the CDR3: TGTGCCAGCGGCACACAGGGCTCTGGGGCCAACGCCCTGACTTTC. Its translation: CASGTQGSGANALTF.

This rearrangement joins TRBV15 to TRBJ1-2; weak D call: TRBD1 (6 bases). Trimming took off 11 bases at V and 4 bases at J, with 14 bases between the two ends. In germline, CDR1 is LNHNV, CDR2 YYDKDF (reference sequence). CDR3 length equals 12 residues. The CDR3 is CAWRGHPYGYTF. CDR3 sequence (DNA): TGTGCCTGGCGGGGACACCCCTATGGCTACACCTTC. The whole variable domain, filled in from reference TRBV15 and TRBJ1-2, reads DAMVIQNPRYQVTQFGKPVTLSCSQTLNHNVMYWYQQKSSQAPKLLFHYYDKDFNNEADTPDNFQSRRPNTSFCFLDIRSPGLGDTAMYLCAWRGHPYGYTFGSGTRLTVV.

This rearrangement joins TRBV24-1 to TRBJ2-2; 8 bases are shared with TRBD2. The CDR3 spans 14 residues. From germline, CDR1 is KGHDR and CDR2 SFDVKD. V lost 5 bases to trimming and J lost 4 bases; unmatched junction nucleotides: 2. CDR3 in DNA: TGTGCCACCAGTGGGACTAGCCTCACCGGGGAGCTGTTTTTT. Protein sequence: CATSGTSLTGELFF.

This clonotype has more than one count but fewer than ten. V gene TRBV20-1 combines with J gene TRBJ1-1, with D maybe TRBD1 (5 bases). Deletions cut 7 bases from V and 0 bases from J, with 12 bases between. This CDR3 is built from 13 residues. The germline CDR1 and CDR2 sequences are DFQATT and SNEGSKA (reference sequence). The CDR3 loop is CSGNRHLNTEAFF. The DNA of the CDR3 is TGCAGTGGTAACAGGCATTTGAACACTGAAGCTTTCTTT.

To note about this clonotype: A much larger clone differs by one base, so this may be a read error. CDR3 sequence: CASSSGGSSFEQYF. The CDR3 DNA reads as TGTGCCAGCAGCTCAGGGGGCTCCTCCTTCGAGCAGTACTTC. The genes are TRBV7-2 and TRBJ2-7, with TRBD1 matching 8 bases. The V gene's germline CDR1 is SGHTA and CDR2 FQGNSA. The CDR3 runs to 14 residues.

This clonotype was recorded at least ten times. The CDR3 DNA is TGTGCCACCAGCAGAGAAACCGGCTACGAGCAGTACTTC. This codes for CATSRETGYEQYF. V usage is TRBV15 and J usage is TRBJ2-7; D is unclear. The CDR3 is 13 amino acids. Germline loops: CDR1 LNHNV, CDR2 YYDKDF (reference sequence). The V and J ends lost 0 bases and 3 bases respectively, with 6 bases between them.

This clonotype was recorded at least ten times. V gene TRBV10-3 combines with J gene TRBJ2-7; D tentatively fits TRBD1 or TRBD2 (5 bases each). The CDR3 consists of 13 residues. Germline loops: CDR1 ENHRY, CDR2 SYGVKD. Trimming took off 7 bases at V and 7 bases at J, with 17 bases between the two ends. CDR3 bases: TGTGCCATCACCCGGGATTCACCAGGGGAGCAGTACTTC. Translation gives CAITRDSPGEQYF.

Written as DNA, the CDR3 is TGTGCCGCCCGAGGGAGCTCCTACGAGCAGTACTTC. Protein sequence: CAARGSSYEQYF. V is TRBV6-6 and J is TRBJ2-7; possibly TRBD2 for D (5 bases). Per the germline V gene, CDR1 is MNHNY and CDR2 is SVGAGI (reference sequence). Trimming took off 11 bases at V and 0 bases at J, with 11 bases between the two ends. The CDR3 runs 12 residues.

The chain carries TRBV7-9 and TRBJ2-7; D is unresolved. V lost 11 bases and J 4 bases, leaving 15 bases between the germline ends. The CDR3 contains 12 residues. Germline V gene sequence: CDR1 SEHNR, CDR2 FQNEAQ (reference sequence). CDR3: CAWSPQRYEQYF. In DNA, the CDR3 is TGTGCCTGGAGTCCCCAGAGATACGAGCAGTACTTC.

The V and J genes are TRBV29-1 and TRBJ2-7; no clear D gene. V lost 8 bases and J lost 0, with 11 bases in between. CDR1 SQVTM and CDR2 ANQGSEA come from the germline V gene. This CDR3 contains 12 residues. The CDR3 DNA reads as TGCAGCTTAGGTATCACCTCCTACGAGCAGTACTTC. Translated: CSLGITSYEQYF.

The CDR3 sequence: CASSPGARQVRPYEQYF. DNA for the CDR3: TGTGCCAGCTCACCTGGAGCAAGACAGGTGCGCCCCTACGAGCAGTACTTC. The chain carries TRBV25-1 and TRBJ2-7; possible D gene TRBD1, 6 bases. Germline V gene lookup returns CDR1 MGHDK and CDR2 SYGVNS. V shed 8 bases and J shed 2 bases, with 25 bases lying between them. This CDR3 comprises 17 residues.

Note on this clonotype: A much larger clone lies a single base off, so this may be a read error. Because it lacks the conserved phenylalanine or tryptophan at the end, this CDR3 is likely a read error. The chain is built from TRBV19 and TRBJ1-1; D gene ambiguous. Trimming left V 5 bases short and J 5 bases short, with 15 bases between. Germline-derived CDR1 and CDR2 are LNHDA and SQIVND (reference sequence). The CDR3 has 14 residues. Here the CDR3 DNA reads TGTGCCAGTAGTCCTGCAGCCTCGGGGACTGAAGCTTTCCTT. As protein: CASSPAASGTEAFL.

This clonotype was detected ten times or more. The chain recombines TRBV7-9 with TRBJ2-6, with 11 bases that match TRBD1. Germline trimming cut 1 base from V and 16 bases from J; bases unmatched to any gene: 12. From germline, CDR1 is SEHNR and CDR2 FQNEAQ (reference sequence). The CDR3 runs 16 residues. The CDR3 DNA is TGTGCCAGCAGCTTAGGCCTAGGACAGGGGGCCCCACAGCTGACTTTC. Its translation: CASSLGLGQGAPQLTF.

The chain is built from TRBV24-1 and TRBJ1-5, with D possibly TRBD1 on 5 matching bases. CDR1 is KGHDR and CDR2 is SFDVKD in the germline V gene. The CDR3 is made up of 16 amino acids. V was pared by 11 bases and J by 1 base, with 20 bases between. This CDR3 reads CASSQSGGVSNQPQHF. CDR3 nucleotide sequence: TGTGCCAGCAGCCAGAGTGGGGGGGTGAGCAATCAGCCCCAGCATTTT.

This clonotype was seen just once. The rearrangement uses TRBV5-1 and TRBJ2-5, with D maybe TRBD2 (5 bases). The germline V gene has CDR1 SGHRS and CDR2 YFSETQ. Trimming pared 0 bases from V and 6 bases from J, leaving 18 bases between. CDR3 length: 16 amino acids. CDR3 nucleotide sequence: TGCGCCAGCAGCTTGGATGGGTCGGGGAATGAGAAGACCCAGTACTTC. This codes for CASSLDGSGNEKTQYF.

Of note for this clonotype: A read error may be the cause here, since a much bigger clone is one base away. V is TRBV29-1 and J is TRBJ2-7, with D maybe TRBD1 (6 bases). The CDR3 covers 13 residues. V lost 7 bases, J lost 9 bases, and 22 bases lay in between. Germline CDR1 is SQVTM and CDR2 is ANQGSEA. The CDR3 loop reads CSAVEGTRNGQYF. For the CDR3, the DNA is TGCAGCGCGGTTGAAGGGACAAGAAACGGGCAGTACTTC.

The table lists this clonotype with many counts. This rearrangement joins TRBV20-1 to TRBJ1-1; the D gene is possibly TRBD1 (6 bases). The CDR3 runs to 13 residues. Looked up from germline, CDR1 is DFQATT and CDR2 is SNEGSKA (reference sequence). V was trimmed by 3 bases and J by 8 bases, leaving 16 bases between them. Written as DNA, the CDR3 is TGCAGTGCTAGTTGGTACAGGACAGAAGAAGCTTTCTTT. It is translated as CSASWYRTEEAFF.

This rearrangement joins TRBV7-2 to TRBJ1-2; D might be TRBD1 (5 bases). The V gene lost 2 bases and the J gene lost 6 bases, with 16 bases spanning the gap. From germline, CDR1 is SGHTA and CDR2 FQGNSA. The CDR3 extends over 15 amino acids. CDR3 DNA: TGTGCCAGCAGCTTAAATAAGGCGGGGACGGATGGCTACACCTTC. Translating it yields CASSLNKAGTDGYTF.

J is TRBJ2-2 and V is TRBV7-2; possibly TRBD1 for D (7 bases). CDR3 length: 17 amino acids. The V gene's germline CDR1 is SGHTA and CDR2 FQGNSA. The ends were cut back, 5 bases at V and 5 bases at J, with 21 bases in the middle. CDR3 in DNA: TGTGCCAGCAGCCTAAGGGGGGTCAGGGGGTTTACCGGGGAGCTGTTTTTT. As protein: CASSLRGVRGFTGELFF.

Only a few counts were recorded for this clonotype. This chain joins TRBV12-3 or TRBV12-4 and TRBJ1-5; the D gene is possibly TRBD1 (5 bases). Trimming cost V 7 bases and J 4 bases, with 11 bases left between them. This CDR3 has 13 amino acids. DNA for the CDR3: TGTGCCAGCACCAATGACAGAAATCAGCCCCAGCATTTT. This codes for CASTNDRNQPQHF.

The V gene is TRBV10-3, the J gene TRBJ2-5, with D unresolved. Germline V CDR1 and CDR2: ENHRY, SYGVKD. The CDR3 sequence is 16 residues long. Trimming shortened V by 10 bases and J by 0 bases, and 21 bases separated the two germline ends. CDR3 bases: TGTGCCAGCACTCACCCTGGGTGGCAGAACCAAGAGACCCAGTACTTC. Translation gives CASTHPGWQNQETQYF.

The sample holds many counts of this clonotype. The DNA of the CDR3 is TGTGCCAGCAGCTTCCGGGACAGGGACGGCTACACCTTC. This gives the protein CASSFRDRDGYTF. The chain uses TRBV7-9 and TRBJ1-2; 9 nucleotides line up with TRBD1. The V and J ends lost 3 bases and 8 bases, in that order; junction bases with no gene match: 4. Germline CDR1 SEHNR, CDR2 FQNEAQ (reference sequence). This CDR3 is 13 amino acids long. The entire variable domain, with the rest obtained from reference TRBV7-9 and TRBJ1-2, is as follows: DTGVSQNPRHKITKRGQNVTFRCDPISEHNRLYWYRQTLGQGPEFLTYFQNEAQLEKSRLLSDRFSAERPKGSFSTLEIQRTEQGDSAMYLCASSFRDRDGYTFGSGTRLTVV.

V gene TRBV7-9 combines with J gene TRBJ1-2, with D unresolved. The germline gives CDR1 SEHNR, CDR2 FQNEAQ (reference sequence). V was pared by 6 bases and J by 8 bases, with 16 bases between. This CDR3 contains 13 residues. CDR3 sequence (DNA): TGTGCCAGCAGGTCCCCCGACGCCCGAGGCTACACCTTC. It encodes CASRSPDARGYTF.